Included here is one T cell receptor beta chain sequence, with context. Its antigen is currently unknown. The data were produced by immunoSEQ multiplex PCR, yet TCRdb's version contains in-frame clones alone and is incomplete. The data hold roughly 300,000 clones, with roughly 85% observed a single time. The data were obtained in a study of cytomegalovirus exposure and HLA in healthy donors. Findings of the study overall: Reported performance of the classifier showed diagnosis of cytomegalovirus status with high specificity and sensitivity. The study put under 200 TCR beta chains on its list as cytomegalovirus-associated. The authors confirmed in vitro that a few CMV-associated chains were specific for CMV antigens.

The germline gives CDR1 MNHEY, CDR2 SVGAGI. The CDR3 spans 12 residues. Trimming removed 6 bases at V and 2 bases at J, with 6 bases between. The TCR comes from a woman between 18 and 30 years old in good health and CMV-seronegative. V gene TRBV6-5 combines with J gene TRBJ2-3; perhaps TRBD1 as D (5 bases). The sequencing input was PBMCs. CDR3 loop: CASRGDTDTQYF. The CDR3 nucleotides read TGTGCCAGCAGAGGGGACACAGATACGCAGTATTTT.